This record concerns one T cell receptor beta chain sequence. Antigen unknown. The sample originates from a study of cytomegalovirus exposure and HLA in healthy donors. This CDR3 has 14 amino acids. V gave up 6 bases and J gave up 8 bases; unmatched junction bases: 8. Germline-derived CDR1 and CDR2 are SGHTA and FQGNSA. A multiplex PCR was run with 60 Vbeta primers and 13 Jbeta primers. Assay: immunoSEQ multiplex PCR; the TCRdb copy retains only in-frame clones and omits some. Of about 130,000 clones listed, roughly four fifths are singletons. Study results and limitations: A later analysis associated under 20,000 TCR beta sequences with HLA alleles at a 0.05 false discovery rate.

This clonotype was obtained from a man aged 25-45 years in good health and CMV-seronegative. The chain combines TRBV7-2 with TRBJ2-1, with 9 nucleotides matching TRBD2. The sample comprised PBMCs. The CDR3 DNA is TGTGCCAGCAGGTCAACTAGCGGGCTGTATGAGCAGTTCTTC. Translation: CASRSTSGLYEQFF.